These T cell receptor beta chains were read from a single sample in a study of blood T cell repertoires in COVID-19. Only in-frame clones appear in the TCRdb table, and some are missing; sequencing was by immunoSEQ multiplex PCR. The sample lists around 100,000 clones, roughly 85% occurring once. Sequencing was done on a sample of peripheral blood. The receptor set was obtained from a human donor in a cohort sampled during active COVID-19. CDR3s include the opening cysteine and the closing phenylalanine or tryptophan. A D gene is named only where the DNA matches it firmly. Clone size is shown for a subset of rows, as once, few, many or a class of expanded clone.

clone_size d_call j_call v_call cdr3_aa cdr3_nt
- - TRBJ2-7 TRBV5-1 CASSLELANEQYF TGCGCCAGCAGCTTGGAATTAGCCAACGAGCAGTACTTC
- - TRBJ2-1 TRBV21-1 CASSKGRGREGPYNEQFF TGTGCCAGCAGCAAGGGACGAGGGAGGGAGGGTCCCTACAATGAGCAGTTCTTC
- - TRBJ1-5 TRBV28 CASSRDPGSISQHF TGTGCCAGCAGCCGTGATCCAGGGTCAATATCCCAGCATTTT
- - TRBJ2-2 TRBV5-1 CASSLGFLPNTGELFF TGCGCCAGCAGCTTGGGGTTCCTACCGAACACCGGGGAGCTGTTTTTT
- - TRBJ2-3 TRBV21-1 CASSKAGLAGGSTDTQYF TGTGCCAGCAGCAAAGCGGGACTAGCGGGGGGCAGCACAGATACGCAGTATTTT
- TRBD2 TRBJ2-5 TRBV5-4 CASSDGLAGAKQETQYF TGTGCCAGCAGCGACGGACTAGCGGGGGCCAAGCAAGAGACCCAGTACTTC
- - TRBJ2-7 TRBV10-2 CASSDGLAGQYF TGCGCCAGCAGTGACGGCCTAGCCGGCCAGTACTTC
- TRBD1 TRBJ1-1 TRBV2 CASMMGVTGEITEAFF TGTGCCAGCATGATGGGGGTTACAGGGGAGATCACTGAAGCTTTCTTT
- TRBD2 TRBJ2-1 TRBV3-1/TRBV3-2 CASSQDKLAGGYNEQFF TGTGCCAGCAGCCAAGATAAGCTAGCGGGGGGCTACAATGAGCAGTTCTTC
- TRBD1 TRBJ2-7 TRBV3-1/TRBV3-2 CASSQPGQGFYEQYF TGTGCCAGCAGCCAACCGGGACAGGGGTTCTACGAGCAGTACTTC
many TRBD2 TRBJ2-1 TRBV24-1 CATSGFSGGASEQFF TGTGCCACCAGTGGGTTTAGCGGGGGGGCTAGTGAGCAGTTCTTC
- - TRBJ1-2 TRBV19 CASSPTGNANYGYTF TGTGCCAGTAGTCCTACAGGGAATGCTAACTATGGCTACACCTTC
once - TRBJ2-3 TRBV7-2 CASSLVGVDTQYF TGTGCCAGCAGCTTAGTGGGAGTGGATACGCAGTATTTT
- - TRBJ1-3 TRBV4-2 CASSQEEGTSGNTIYF TGTGCCAGCAGCCAAGAGGAGGGTACCTCCGGAAACACCATATATTTT
- - TRBJ1-6 TRBV27 CASSETGLYNSPLHF TGTGCCAGCAGTGAGACAGGACTCTATAATTCACCCCTCCACTTT
- - TRBJ2-1 TRBV5-4 CASSTDRINEQFF TGTGCCAGCAGCACGGACAGAATCAATGAGCAGTTCTTC
- TRBD2 TRBJ2-3 TRBV6-5 CASRGLATSTDTQYF TGTGCCAGCAGGGGACTAGCGACAAGCACAGATACGCAGTATTTT
- - TRBJ2-7 TRBV7-9 CASSPGTTGEQYF TGTGCCAGCAGCCCCGGGACAACGGGGGAGCAGTACTTC
- TRBD2 TRBJ2-2 TRBV9 CASSVSSAGGFQGELFF TGTGCCAGCAGCGTGTCCTCGGCGGGAGGCTTTCAAGGGGAGCTGTTTTTT
once TRBD2 TRBJ2-3 TRBV19 CASSVTSGGANTQYF TGTGCCAGTAGTGTTACTAGCGGGGGGGCAAATACGCAGTATTTT
once TRBD1 TRBJ2-2 TRBV4-1 CASSQDLVRGSNTGELFF TGCGCCAGCAGCCAAGATTTGGTCAGGGGGTCTAACACCGGGGAGCTGTTTTTT
- TRBD1 TRBJ2-3 TRBV14 CASSQDQGAVGTDTQYF TGTGCCAGCAGCCAAGATCAGGGGGCCGTCGGCACAGATACGCAGTATTTT
- TRBD1 TRBJ2-4 TRBV7-8 CASSLAGTELAKNIQYF TGTGCCAGCAGCTTAGCCGGGACAGAGCTAGCCAAAAACATTCAGTACTTC
- TRBD1 TRBJ2-3 TRBV5-1 CASSPGQGTDTQYF TGCGCCAGCAGCCCGGGACAGGGGACAGATACGCAGTATTTT
- TRBD1 TRBJ1-6 TRBV7-8 CASSLYRDRANSPLHF TGTGCCAGCAGCTTATACCGGGACAGGGCTAATTCACCCCTCCACTTT
- TRBD2 TRBJ2-1 TRBV4-2 CASSQDGGAGGVNEQFF TGTGCCAGCAGCCAAGATGGAGGAGCGGGGGGGGTGAATGAGCAGTTCTTC
- - TRBJ1-1 TRBV30 CAWNSETEAFF TGTGCCTGGAATAGTGAGACTGAAGCTTTCTTT
- - TRBJ2-3 TRBV9 CASSPPFTDTQYF TGTGCCAGCAGCCCCCCTTTCACAGATACGCAGTATTTT
once TRBD2 TRBJ2-1 TRBV5-6 CASSSGGTSGGDEQFF TGTGCCAGCAGCTCCGGGGGGACTAGCGGAGGGGATGAGCAGTTCTTC
- - TRBJ2-1 TRBV10-3 CAISFRVGEQFF TGTGCCATCAGTTTCAGGGTGGGTGAGCAGTTCTTC
- - TRBJ2-2 TRBV5-1 CASSLVSAGELFF TGCGCCAGCAGCTTGGTATCCGCCGGGGAGCTGTTTTTT
once - TRBJ2-7 TRBV11-2 CASSLDPSSYEQYF TGTGCCAGCAGCCTAGACCCGAGCTCCTACGAGCAGTACTTC
- TRBD1 TRBJ1-5 TRBV5-8 CASSFLRGDRVRGGNQPQHF TGTGCCAGCAGCTTCCTCCGCGGGGACAGGGTGCGAGGCGGCAATCAGCCCCAGCATTTT
- - TRBJ2-3 TRBV5-6 CASSLNLGGDTDTQYF TGTGCCAGCAGCTTGAATCTGGGCGGGGACACAGATACGCAGTATTTT
- - TRBJ1-1 TRBV2 CASSEGQLNTEAFF TGTGCCAGCAGTGAAGGGCAGTTAAACACTGAAGCTTTCTTT
- - TRBJ2-5 TRBV5-1 CASSLDPGEKTQYF TGCGCCAGCAGCTTGGACCCAGGGGAGAAGACCCAGTACTTC
- TRBD1 TRBJ2-2 TRBV5-1 CASSPGTGGPMNTGELFF TGCGCCAGCAGCCCAGGGACAGGGGGGCCTATGAACACCGGGGAGCTGTTTTTT
- - TRBJ1-6 TRBV6-5 CASSPGVDNSPLHF TGTGCCAGCAGCCCAGGGGTCGATAATTCACCCCTCCACTTT
- TRBD1 TRBJ2-7 TRBV30 CAWSTGTGDPYEQYF TGTGCCTGGAGTACAGGGACAGGGGATCCCTACGAGCAGTACTTC
once - TRBJ2-1 TRBV12-3/TRBV12-4 CASSFSYNEQFF TGTGCCAGCAGTTTTAGTTACAATGAGCAGTTCTTC